Below, 2 T cell receptor beta chains from the same sample are listed, as sequenced in a study of PD-1 and CTLA-4 blockade in melanoma. Measured with immunoSEQ multiplex PCR; TCRdb has only the in-frame clones, and not every one. The data hold fewer than 35,000 clones, with 88% observed a single time. The starting material was CD8+ T cells from peripheral blood, obtained from a patient given anti-PD-1 treatment. Receptors originate from a human donor with melanoma.

The rearrangement uses TRBV27 and TRBJ2-7; possibly TRBD1 for D (5 bases). This CDR3 region has 14 residues. CDR1 is MNHEY, CDR2 SMNVEV, per germline (reference sequence). With 2 bases removed from V and 0 bases from J, the gap between germline ends came to 8 bases. The CDR3 is CASSLQGLSYEQYF. Here the CDR3 DNA reads TGTGCCAGCAGTTTACAGGGCCTCTCCTACGAGCAGTACTTC.

V and J are TRBV3-1 (or the pseudogene TRBV3-2) and TRBJ2-5; a weak D match, TRBD1 (5 bases). Germline V gives CDR1 LGHDT, CDR2 YNNKEL (reference sequence). The ends were cut back, 4 bases at V and 1 base at J, with 10 bases in the middle. There are 14 residues in the CDR3. The CDR3 DNA follows: TGTGCCAGCAGCCCGAGGACAATCCAAGAGACCCAGTACTTC. Its protein product is CASSPRTIQETQYF.